This entry is about one T cell receptor (beta chain). This clonotype has more than one count but fewer than ten. Its antigen is not yet known. No base qualities exist here, and no much larger clone lies one base off it. This sample stems from a study of T cell repertoires in cytomegalovirus infection (dated by TCRdb to about 2019). The study in broad terms: Alongside well-studied HLA-B-restricted epitopes, the peptide stimulations were aimed at recently identified HLA-C-restricted CMV epitopes, whose presentation resists viral immunomodulation. Donor HLA type was relevant to the analysis, as public TCR beta signatures indicated carriage of CMV infection together with the matching HLA type.

Study-wide conclusions, independent of this receptor: Cumulative frequency of public TCR beta family members discriminated carriers of CMV infection plus the relevant HLA type in this cohort and an independent approximately 350-donor cohort. The ex vivo response was dominated by HLA-C-restricted CMV-specific TCR beta clonotypes, which also provided the single most frequent clonotype in two of eight donors.

The run used an Illumina HiSeq 1500. TCRdb cleaned the public reads at Q25 with fastp, built clones with MiXCR and kept in-frame beta chains. Duplicate CDR3 protein sequences are folded into a single record with the most common DNA and genes. The sample table contains 700,000 to 950,000 distinct CDR3 sequences; only one count was recorded for 30% to 35% of them. The top ten hold roughly 12% of the sample. V lost 3 bases and J lost 9 bases, and the count of bases not matched to a germline gene is 3. Counted from cysteine to phenylalanine, this CDR3 has 13 amino acids. Just CDR3 DNA is preserved here, 39 bases in frame from base 1. The sample's treatment or condition label, in plain terms: in vitro stimulation with specific CMV peptide epitopes to enrich CMV-specific T cells.

The V and J segments used are TRBV12-3 or TRBV12-4 and TRBJ2-1; the central 9 bases match TRBD1. The specimen comprised cultured CD8+ T cells from PBMCs, sampled from culture after CMV antigen stimulation. The origin of this receptor is a human donor in good health (CMV status not recorded). Some clones in this sample may be carry-over from other donors' samples. The nucleotide sequence is given as TGTGCCAGCAGTTTCGGGACAGGGAGTGAGCAGTTCTTC. Its translation reads: CASSFGTGSEQFF.